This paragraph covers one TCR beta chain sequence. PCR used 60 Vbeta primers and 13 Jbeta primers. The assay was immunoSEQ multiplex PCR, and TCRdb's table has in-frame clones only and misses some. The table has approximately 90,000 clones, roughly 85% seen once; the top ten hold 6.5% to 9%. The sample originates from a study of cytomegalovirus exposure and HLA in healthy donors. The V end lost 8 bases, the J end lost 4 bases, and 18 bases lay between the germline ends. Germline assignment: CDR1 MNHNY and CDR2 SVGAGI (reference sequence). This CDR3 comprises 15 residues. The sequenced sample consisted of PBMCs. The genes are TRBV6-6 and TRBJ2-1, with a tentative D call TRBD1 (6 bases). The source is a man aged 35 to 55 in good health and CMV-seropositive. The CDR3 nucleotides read TGTGCCAGCTCTGACAGGCCGGTGGCGTACAATGAGCAGTTCTTC. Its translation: CASSDRPVAYNEQFF.